This T cell receptor (beta chain) was sequenced in a study of cytomegalovirus exposure and HLA in healthy donors. Findings and limits, study-wide: An Asian-associated ancestry cluster reportedly showed fewer N-insertions than the approximately 660-donor mean in a later analysis. HLA allele associations emerged for about 16,000 TCR beta sequences in a later analysis, at 0.05 false discovery rate.

As for this clone: The antigen remains undetermined.

CDR1 and CDR2 from the germline V gene are SGHRS and YFSETQ. V shed 1 base and J 1 base; nucleotides not matched to a gene: 5. CDR3 length: 15 residues. With 60 Vbeta and 13 Jbeta primers, the PCR was carried out. The protocol was immunoSEQ multiplex PCR, while the TCRdb copy is restricted to in-frame clones and leaves out a portion. The sample has around 150,000 clones; approximately 80% are singletons. This receptor was identified in a woman aged 50 to 60 in good health and CMV-seronegative. The chain combines TRBV5-1 with TRBJ2-7; 7 positions agree with TRBD2. Sequenced material: PBMCs. The CDR3 loop is CASSLNGRGSYEQYF. The CDR3 DNA sequence: TGCGCCAGCAGCTTGAATGGGAGGGGTTCCTACGAGCAGTACTTC.